One and the same sample provided the 7 T cell receptor beta chains below, sequenced in a study of T-cell reconstitution after alpha-beta-depleted transplantation in children. TCRbeta library preparation incorporated unique molecular identifiers. TCRdb independently ran MiXCR on the PCR reads; one entry per CDR3 protein. The sample consists of a few hundred thousand distinct CDR3 sequences, 13% of them appearing once. The specimen comprised PBMCs, sampled from the stem cell graft. The receptors shown here come from a human donor who donated a stem cell graft to a child with Fanconi anemia.

This clonotype appeared many times. The chain carries TRBV29-1 and TRBJ2-6, with 8 bases aligning to TRBD1. The germline V gene has CDR1 SQVTM and CDR2 ANQGSEA. The CDR3 runs to 14 residues. V shed 7 bases, J shed 3 bases, and the junction held 5 bases outside the gene matches. In DNA form, the CDR3 reads TGCAGCGCCCAGGGGGCTGGTGGGGCCAACGTCCTGACTTTC. This encodes CSAQGAGGANVLTF.

In regard to this clonotype: A junction end diverges from the germline sequence, so it may reflect a read error. The gene calls are TRBV20-1 and TRBJ2-3; possibly TRBD2 for D (6 bases). The CDR3 loop spans 17 amino acids. Germline CDR1 is DFQATT and CDR2 is SNEGSKA (reference sequence). CDR3 protein: CCARPGLRGKFTDTQYF. CDR3 DNA: TGCTGTGCTAGACCCGGATTGCGGGGAAAATTCACAGATACGCAGTATTTT.

This rearrangement joins TRBV6-1 to TRBJ1-5, with TRBD1 matching over 7 bases. The J segment lost 6 bases and the V segment lost 10 bases, leaving 12 bases of the junction unmatched. The CDR3 consists of 14 residues. The germline gives CDR1 MNHNS, CDR2 SASEGT. CDR3 sequence (DNA): TGTGCCACCAAGCCAACAGGGGTTGGTCAGCCCCAGCATTTT. It translates to CATKPTGVGQPQHF.

CDR3: CASSTRTGGYGYTF. CDR3 in DNA: TGTGCCAGCAGCACAAGGACAGGGGGTTATGGCTACACCTTC. The V and J genes are TRBV7-2 and TRBJ1-2; 10 positions match TRBD1. The CDR3 totals 14 residues. The V gene end was trimmed by 5 bases and the J gene end by 5 bases; junction bases not matched to a gene: 5. Germline V gene data show CDR1 as SGHTA and CDR2 as FQGNSA.

This clonotype has a count of ten or more. The chain employs TRBV14 and TRBJ1-6; D is unclear. This CDR3 region has 11 residues. Trimming took 3 bases from V and 7 from J, leaving 1 base between them. CDR1 is SGHDN, CDR2 FVKESK, per germline. The CDR3 loop reads CASSHNSPLHF. Written as DNA, the CDR3 is TGTGCCAGCAGCCACAATTCACCCCTCCACTTT.

The chain recombines TRBV3-1 with TRBJ2-3, with D perhaps assigned TRBD1 or TRBD2 (5 bases each). CDR1 is LGHDT and CDR2 is YNNKEL in the germline V gene (reference sequence). This CDR3 is 13 amino acids long. Trimming cost V 0 bases and J 6 bases, with 7 bases left between them. CDR3 sequence (DNA): TGTGCCAGCAGCCAAGATTGGGGGGATACGCAGTATTTT. This encodes CASSQDWGDTQYF.

This clonotype was found many times. The CDR3 loop reads CASKGQGNSPLHF. CDR3 DNA sequence: TGTGCCAGCAAGGGACAGGGGAATTCACCCCTCCACTTT. The chain uses TRBV6-2 or TRBV6-3 and TRBJ1-6; TRBD1 matches 10 bases. The CDR3 has 13 residues. V lost 7 bases, J lost 7 bases, and 1 base stayed unmatched. Germline-derived CDR1 and CDR2 are MNHEY and SVGEGT.